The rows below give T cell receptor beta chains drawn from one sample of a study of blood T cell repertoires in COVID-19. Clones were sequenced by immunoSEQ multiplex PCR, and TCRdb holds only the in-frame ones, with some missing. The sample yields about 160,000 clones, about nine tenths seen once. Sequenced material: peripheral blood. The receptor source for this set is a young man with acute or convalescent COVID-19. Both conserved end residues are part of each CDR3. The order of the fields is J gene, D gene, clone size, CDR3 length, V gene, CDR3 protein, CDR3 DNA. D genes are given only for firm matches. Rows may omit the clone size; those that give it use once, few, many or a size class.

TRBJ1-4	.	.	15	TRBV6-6	CASSPNGGANEKLFF	TGTGCCAGCAGCCCCAACGGGGGGGCGAATGAAAAACTGTTTTTT
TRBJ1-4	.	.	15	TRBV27	CASRSSGGTAKKLFF	TGTGCCAGCAGGTCTTCGGGGGGGACTGCGAAAAAACTGTTTTTT
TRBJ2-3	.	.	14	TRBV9	CASSVKGSGDTQYF	TGTGCCAGCAGCGTTAAGGGGTCAGGGGATACGCAGTATTTT
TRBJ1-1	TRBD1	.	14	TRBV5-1	CASSLAGTGTEAFF	TGCGCCAGCAGCTTGGCCGGGACAGGCACTGAAGCTTTCTTT
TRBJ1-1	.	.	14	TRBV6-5	CASSYSPGSTEAFF	TGTGCCAGCAGTTACAGCCCAGGCTCCACTGAAGCTTTCTTT
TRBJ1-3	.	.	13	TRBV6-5	CASQAHSGNTIYF	TGTGCCAGCCAGGCCCACTCTGGAAACACCATATATTTT
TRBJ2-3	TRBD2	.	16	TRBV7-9	CASSFPIAGITDTQYF	TGTGCCAGCAGCTTCCCCATAGCGGGCATCACAGATACGCAGTATTTT
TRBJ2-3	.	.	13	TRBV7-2	CASSLARADTQYF	TGTGCCAGCAGCTTAGCCCGGGCAGATACGCAGTATTTT
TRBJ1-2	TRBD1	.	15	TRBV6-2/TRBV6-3	CASSRTGTNPYGYTF	TGTGCCAGCAGTCGGACAGGGACGAACCCCTATGGCTACACCTTC
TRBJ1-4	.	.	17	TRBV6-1	CASSDPGTPQGNEKLFF	TGTGCCAGCAGTGACCCCGGGACACCTCAAGGAAATGAAAAACTGTTTTTT
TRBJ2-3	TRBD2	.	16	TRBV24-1	CATSEPGLASTDTQYF	TGTGCCACCAGTGAGCCGGGACTAGCGAGCACAGATACGCAGTATTTT
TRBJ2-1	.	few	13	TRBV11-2	CASSLRTVNEQFF	TGTGCCAGCAGTTTACGGACTGTTAATGAGCAGTTCTTC
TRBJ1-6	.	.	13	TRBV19	CASKGHLNSPLHF	TGTGCCAGTAAGGGACATTTAAATTCACCCCTCCACTTT
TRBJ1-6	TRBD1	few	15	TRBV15	CATSRGGQNNSPLHF	TGTGCCACCAGCAGAGGGGGACAGAATAATTCACCCCTCCACTTT
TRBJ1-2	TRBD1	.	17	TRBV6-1	CASSDGDRSFFNYGYTF	TGTGCCAGCAGTGATGGGGACAGGAGCTTTTTTAACTATGGCTACACCTTC
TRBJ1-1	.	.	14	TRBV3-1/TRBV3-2	CASSQTGRWTEAFF	TGTGCCAGCAGTCAAACAGGGAGATGGACTGAAGCTTTCTTT
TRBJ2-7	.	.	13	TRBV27	CASSAGTAYEQYF	TGTGCCAGCAGTGCGGGGACAGCCTACGAGCAGTACTTC
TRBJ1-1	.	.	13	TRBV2	CASKEGTGTEAFF	TGTGCCAGCAAGGAGGGGACGGGGACTGAAGCTTTCTTT
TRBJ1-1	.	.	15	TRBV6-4	CASSVDHTGDTEAFF	TGTGCCAGCAGTGTCGACCACACGGGGGACACTGAAGCTTTCTTT
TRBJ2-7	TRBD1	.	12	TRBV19	CASKTGAYEQYF	TGTGCCAGTAAGACAGGGGCCTACGAGCAGTACTTC
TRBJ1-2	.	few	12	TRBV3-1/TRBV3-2	CASSAGDYGYTF	TGTGCCAGCAGCGCAGGGGACTATGGCTACACCTTC
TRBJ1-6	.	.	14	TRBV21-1	CASSNRDRGSPLHF	TGTGCCAGCAGCAACCGGGACAGGGGTTCACCCCTCCACTTT